This T cell receptor beta chain was identified during a study of a mutant IDH1 vaccine in newly diagnosed glioma. Study background: Patients received eight vaccinations in weeks 1, 3, 5, 7, 11, 15, 19, 23. Pretreatment consisted of radiotherapy, temozolomide, or both, with most receiving both.

The time point denotes: week 5, during vaccination. Doses of 300 ug of mutant IDH1 20-mer peptide were given with topical imiquimod. Diagnosis in the donors showed new WHO grade 3 or 4 astrocytomas that were IDH1-mutant and ATRX-lost. V was clipped by 5 bases and J by 2 bases; unmatched bases: 7. The CDR3 consists of 15 residues. In germline, CDR1 is PRHDT, CDR2 FYEKMQ (reference sequence). Profiled with immunoSEQ multiplex PCR; TCRdb holds only in-frame clones, not every one. The sample has about 38,000 clones, 75% to 80% seen once. Comment on this clone: The antigen is undetermined.

This chain links TRBV13 with TRBJ1-1; 8 nucleotides agree with TRBD1. The source of this sequence is a man in his forties with glioma. The sample in question was PBMCs, obtained from a glioma patient whose treatment included an IDH1 peptide vaccine. This CDR3 is CASSPQGTGNTEAFF. As DNA, the CDR3 is TGTGCCAGCAGCCCGCAAGGGACAGGCAACACTGAAGCTTTCTTT.